The entry that follows covers one TCR beta chain sequence. Its specificity is unknown. Data came from immunoSEQ multiplex PCR; TCRdb stores just in-frame clones and leaves some out. Of 50,000 to 75,000 clones listed, about 90% were seen once; the top ten hold 4.5% to 5.5%. Samples were taken at baseline and on day 1 of cycles 4 and 7. The data derive from a study of OX40 agonist ivuxolimab in advanced cancers. Study-level findings and limits: Expanded peripheral T cell antigen specificity was not determined.

This CDR3 has 15 amino acids. Germline CDR1 and CDR2: MDHEN and SYDVKM. V gave up 7 bases and J gave up 1 base; unmatched junction bases: 10. This clonotype was obtained from an adult with an advanced solid tumor such as melanoma, head and neck, liver or kidney cancer. The sequencing here drew on CD4+ or CD8+ T cells sorted from blood, taken in a trial of the OX40 agonist ivuxolimab. The V and J genes are TRBV28 and TRBJ2-7; 7 bases match TRBD1. CDR3 DNA sequence: TGTGCCAGCACCTCCGGGACAGCCTCTTCCTACGAGCAGTACTTC. Its translation is CASTSGTASSYEQYF.